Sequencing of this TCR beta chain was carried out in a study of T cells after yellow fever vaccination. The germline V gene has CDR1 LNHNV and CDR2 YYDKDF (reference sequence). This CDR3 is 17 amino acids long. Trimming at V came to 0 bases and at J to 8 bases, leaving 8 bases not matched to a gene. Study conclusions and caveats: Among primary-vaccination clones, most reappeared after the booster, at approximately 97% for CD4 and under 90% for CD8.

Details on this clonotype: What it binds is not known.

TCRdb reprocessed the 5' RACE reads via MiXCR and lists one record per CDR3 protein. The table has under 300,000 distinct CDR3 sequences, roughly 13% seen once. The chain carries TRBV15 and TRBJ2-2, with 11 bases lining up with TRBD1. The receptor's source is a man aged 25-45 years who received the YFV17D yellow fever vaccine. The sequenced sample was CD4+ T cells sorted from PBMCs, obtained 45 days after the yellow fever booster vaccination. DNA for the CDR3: TGTGCCACCAGCAGAGATCCCCCGGGACAGGGGGGAGGGGAGCTGTTTTTT. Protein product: CATSRDPPGQGGGELFF.